This TCR beta chain appears in the sequencing data of a study of blood T cell repertoires in COVID-19. About the research overall: From the United States, Italy and Spain came samples of acute and convalescent COVID-19.

In the source study's methods: Amplifying reference gene primers gave estimates of nucleated cell counts. Sequencing used immunoSEQ multiplex PCR; TCRdb keeps in-frame clones, though not all of them. That table is the source of V, J and clone size, and D and trimming were worked out from the DNA. The data hold about 410,000 clones, with around nine tenths observed a single time. This CDR3 contains 17 residues. Trimming shortened V by 0 bases and J by 8 bases, and 23 bases separated the two germline ends. The germline CDR1 and CDR2 sequences are SGHAT and FQDESV (reference sequence). Recruitment covered about 25 US areas and drew participants whose ages spanned about 18 to 100 years. Assignments of participants to cohorts depended upon their own reported clinical history.

The V gene is TRBV11-1, the J gene TRBJ2-7; the D gene is possibly TRBD1 (6 bases). Sample: PBMCs or T cells enriched from blood (not recorded which). The source is a woman in her twenties or thirties who had recovered from COVID-19. CDR3 sequence reads: CASSLASFSGDLRKQYF. The CDR3 bases are TGTGCCAGCAGCTTAGCGTCCTTTTCAGGGGACCTACGGAAGCAGTACTTC.